This T cell receptor (beta chain) was captured by sequencing in a study of blood T cell repertoires in COVID-19. Looking at the study overall: Both acute and convalescent COVID-19 samples were obtained from the United States, Italy and Spain. Sources were T cells, B-cell-depleted T cells, or PBMCs; the material itself was cDNA or gDNA.

The length of the CDR3 is 15 residues. Germline CDR1 is ENHRY and CDR2 is SYGVKD. Trimming took off 6 bases at V and 2 bases at J, with 16 bases between the two ends. Authors' methods: Reference gene primer amplification gave nucleated cell count estimates. Generated by immunoSEQ multiplex PCR, the TCRdb table keeps only in-frame clones and is missing some. V, J and clone size were drawn from that table, and D and trimming were deduced from the DNA. The sample contains under 70,000 clones, around four fifths of which appear only once. The material sequenced was peripheral blood. The TCR comes from a woman older than 75 with active or convalescent COVID-19. The chain employs TRBV10-3 and TRBJ1-1; possibly TRBD1 for D (6 bases). The chain's CDR3 is CAIRWAQGSNTEAFF. CDR3 sequence (DNA): TGTGCCATCAGATGGGCCCAGGGGAGCAACACTGAAGCTTTCTTT.